The rows below give T cell receptor beta chains drawn from one sample of a study of blood T cells in healthy people across ages. MiXCR was run by TCRdb on the 5' RACE reads, yielding one entry per CDR3 protein. The profile covers more than 900,000 distinct CDR3 sequences, with 20% to 25% appearing a single time and about 0.69% taken by the ten largest. Another study also made use of these data, one on T cells of mothers and their children.

The sequencing sample was made of blood. The receptors here all came from a girl aged 2 to 10 in good health. Each CDR3 is given with its conserved first and last residue. A D gene is named only where the DNA matches it firmly. Expanded clones get a size class; other rows say once, few or many, or leave the size out.

.,TRBJ2-2,TRBD1,TRBV29-1,CSVAGTGYTGELFF,TGCAGCGTCGCCGGGACAGGATACACCGGGGAGCTGTTTTTT
.,TRBJ1-4,.,TRBV29-1,CSVLRGGKLFF,TGCAGCGTCCTTAGGGGTGGGAAACTGTTTTTT
few,TRBJ2-7,TRBD2,TRBV28,CASRGLRLAVYEQYF,TGTGCCAGCAGGGGCCTTCGACTAGCGGTCTACGAGCAGTACTTC
.,TRBJ2-1,.,TRBV24-1,CATSDSDSRFSYNEQFF,TGTGCCACCAGTGATTCGGACAGCCGATTCTCCTACAATGAGCAGTTCTTC
few,TRBJ2-6,.,TRBV27,CASRETGANVLTF,TGTGCCAGCAGAGAGACGGGGGCCAACGTCCTGACTTTC
.,TRBJ2-1,TRBD2,TRBV7-2,CASSLGGLADNEQFF,TGTGCCAGCAGCTTAGGCGGACTAGCGGACAATGAGCAGTTCTTC
few,TRBJ2-7,TRBD2,TRBV7-9,CASSLGLGIEQYF,TGTGCCAGCAGCCTGGGACTAGGAATCGAGCAGTACTTC
.,TRBJ2-1,TRBD2,TRBV5-1,CASSLWEGMGEQFF,TGCGCCAGCAGCTTGTGGGAGGGGATGGGTGAGCAGTTCTTC
.,TRBJ2-1,TRBD2,TRBV10-2,CASGLDSYNEQFF,TGCGCCAGTGGACTAGACTCCTACAATGAGCAGTTCTTC
.,TRBJ1-1,.,TRBV5-1,CASSSGDNPVTEAFF,TGCGCCAGCAGCTCGGGGGACAATCCGGTCACTGAAGCTTTCTTT
few,TRBJ2-2,.,TRBV13,CASQERQAEAGELFF,TGTGCCAGCCAAGAAAGACAGGCGGAAGCCGGGGAGCTGTTTTTT
.,TRBJ2-5,.,TRBV28,CASSFGGGWETQYF,TGTGCCAGCAGTTTTGGAGGGGGCTGGGAGACCCAGTACTTC
few,TRBJ2-5,TRBD2,TRBV4-1,CASSHESRVGSGEGETQYF,TGCGCCAGCAGCCACGAGTCGAGGGTCGGGTCGGGGGAGGGAGAGACCCAGTACTTC
few,TRBJ2-5,TRBD2,TRBV20-1,CSARDHQREVGETQYF,TGCAGTGCTAGAGATCATCAGCGGGAGGTAGGGGAGACCCAGTACTTC
.,TRBJ2-1,.,TRBV7-9,CASSFPLEISNEQFF,TGTGCCAGCAGCTTCCCTCTAGAGATTTCCAATGAGCAGTTCTTC
few,TRBJ1-1,TRBD1,TRBV13,CASSSTPGGTEAFF,TGTGCCAGCAGCTCCACCCCAGGGGGCACTGAAGCTTTCTTT
.,TRBJ2-1,TRBD2,TRBV13,CASSLGFGLAGKAYNEQFF,TGTGCCAGCAGCTTGGGTTTTGGACTAGCGGGTAAAGCCTACAATGAGCAGTTCTTC
.,TRBJ1-2,.,TRBV7-2,CASSIAPGGYGYTF,TGTGCCAGCAGCATCGCGCCGGGGGGCTATGGCTACACCTTC
.,TRBJ2-2,.,TRBV29-1,CSVEPSGNTGELFF,TGCAGCGTTGAGCCGTCGGGGAACACCGGGGAGCTGTTTTTT
.,TRBJ2-3,TRBD2,TRBV5-4,CASSASGGNIGTQYF,TGTGCCAGCAGCGCAAGCGGGGGGAATATTGGGACGCAGTATTTT
few,TRBJ1-2,.,TRBV29-1,CSVEPYGYTF,TGCAGCGTTGAGCCTTATGGCTACACCTTC
few,TRBJ2-5,TRBD2,TRBV27,CASSPDGLAKETQYF,TGTGCCAGCAGTCCCGACGGACTAGCCAAAGAGACCCAGTACTTC
few,TRBJ1-2,.,TRBV29-1,CSALIGGSHYGYTF,TGCAGCGCCCTTATAGGGGGTTCTCACTATGGCTACACCTTC
.,TRBJ2-2,TRBD1,TRBV27,CASSPGTGVGELFF,TGTGCCAGCAGTCCCGGGACAGGGGTCGGGGAGCTGTTTTTT
.,TRBJ2-5,.,TRBV7-9,CASSSDLRQETQYF,TGTGCCAGCAGCTCTGACTTGCGACAAGAGACCCAGTACTTC
.,TRBJ2-1,.,TRBV11-2,CASNKESYNEQFF,TGTGCGAGCAATAAGGAGTCCTACAATGAGCAGTTCTTC
few,TRBJ2-7,.,TRBV2,CASDGRYEQYF,TGTGCCAGCGACGGGAGATACGAGCAGTACTTC
few,TRBJ1-4,.,TRBV7-2,CASSFSSVVGTNEKLFF,TGTGCCAGCAGCTTTTCGTCGGTAGTGGGAACTAATGAAAAACTGTTTTTT
few,TRBJ2-5,TRBD2,TRBV28,CASSSAGLAEETQYF,TGTGCCAGCAGTTCAGCTGGACTAGCGGAAGAGACCCAGTACTTC
.,TRBJ1-1,.,TRBV29-1,CSVDGETNTEAFF,TGCAGCGTTGATGGGGAGACGAACACTGAAGCTTTCTTT
.,TRBJ2-3,.,TRBV20-1,CSAPGAGYTDTQYF,TGCAGTGCCCCGGGTGCGGGATACACAGATACGCAGTATTTT
.,TRBJ1-1,.,TRBV28,CANSGTLNTEAFF,TGTGCCAACTCCGGGACTTTGAACACTGAAGCTTTCTTT
.,TRBJ2-1,.,TRBV5-1,CASSFDDSGNEQFF,TGCGCCAGCAGCTTTGACGACTCCGGCAATGAGCAGTTCTTC
.,TRBJ1-1,.,TRBV11-3,CASSTGSTGGAFF,TGTGCCAGCAGTACAGGTTCCACGGGTGGAGCTTTCTTT